The 14 T cell receptor beta chains below were found in one sample sequenced in a study of T cell changes during pregnancy in multiple sclerosis. Some clones are missing from TCRdb's copy, which holds only in-frame ones; the method was immunoSEQ multiplex PCR. The sample lists 90,000 to 120,000 clones, roughly 93% occurring once. The sequenced sample was peripheral blood, obtained before pregnancy. The origin of the receptors is a female donor with multiple sclerosis, enrolled in a pregnancy study.

The chain joins TRBV25-1 to TRBJ2-7, with 9 nucleotides matching TRBD1. Germline CDR1 MGHDK, CDR2 SYGVNS. V was pared by 4 bases and J by 4 bases, with 8 bases of the junction left unmatched. This CDR3 has 15 amino acids. The CDR3 nucleotides read TGTGCCAGCAGTGTCCGGGACAGGGATGAGTACGAGCAGTACTTC. Translated, it gives CASSVRDRDEYEQYF.

The chain combines TRBV27 with TRBJ2-7; D is uncertain. Germline V CDR1 and CDR2: MNHEY, SMNVEV (reference sequence). V lost 2 bases and J lost 2, with 7 bases in between. This CDR3 comprises 13 residues. The CDR3 loop is CASSLRQAYEQYF. The CDR3 DNA reads as TGTGCCAGCAGTTTAAGGCAGGCCTACGAGCAGTACTTC.

This clone came up once. The rearrangement uses TRBV29-1 and TRBJ1-1, with D possibly TRBD1 on 6 matching bases. The CDR3 totals 13 residues. The V gene lost 4 bases and the J gene lost 3 bases, with 12 bases spanning the gap. Germline CDR1 is SQVTM and CDR2 is ANQGSEA. The DNA of the CDR3 is TGCAGCGTTGTGGGCAGGGGAGACACTGAAGCTTTCTTT. Amino acid sequence: CSVVGRGDTEAFF.

The chain links TRBV7-8 to TRBJ2-7, with a possible D match to TRBD1 (5 bases). Trimming shortened V by 1 base and J by 1 base, and 11 bases separated the two germline ends. The CDR3 is 15 amino acids. Germline V gene lookup returns CDR1 SGHVS and CDR2 FQNEAQ. The CDR3 nucleotides are TGTGCCAGCAGCTTAGACCCAGGGATTTCCTACGAGCAGTACTTC. Residues: CASSLDPGISYEQYF.

The chain links TRBV5-6 to TRBJ2-1; tentatively, D is TRBD1 (6 bases). CDR1 SGHDT and CDR2 YYEEEE come from the germline V gene. The CDR3 contains 18 residues. V lost 4 bases to trimming and J lost 0 bases, with 20 bases between them. CDR3 DNA: TGTGCCAGCAGCCCAAAAAAGACAGGACACAGCTCCTACAATGAGCAGTTCTTC. Translated, it gives CASSPKKTGHSSYNEQFF.

This clone was recorded only once. The rearrangement uses TRBV6-5 and TRBJ2-5; D remains unclear. CDR1 is MNHEY and CDR2 is SVGAGI in the germline V gene. The CDR3 has 14 amino acids. Trimming took 6 bases from V and 0 from J, leaving 11 bases between them. The CDR3 bases are TGTGCCAGCAGAGACAAGGCGTACCAAGAGACCCAGTACTTC. Residues: CASRDKAYQETQYF.

CDR3 residues: CASRFGGPGNEQFF. The CDR3 DNA reads TGTGCCAGCAGGTTCGGAGGCCCTGGCAATGAGCAGTTCTTC. V and J are TRBV7-9 and TRBJ2-1; D is possibly TRBD2 (5 bases). This CDR3 contains 14 residues. The germline V gene has CDR1 SEHNR and CDR2 FQNEAQ (reference sequence). V dropped 6 bases and J dropped 6 bases, with 15 bases sitting between them.

The chain is built from TRBV7-2 and TRBJ2-7, with TRBD1 as a possible D gene (5 bases). The CDR3 has 13 residues. Per germline, CDR1 SGHTA and CDR2 FQGNSA. V lost 5 bases and J lost 0, with 8 bases in between. CDR3 sequence: CASSPGHSYEQYF. The CDR3 DNA reads TGTGCCAGCAGCCCCGGACACTCCTACGAGCAGTACTTC.

This chain links TRBV27 with TRBJ2-5, with 11 nucleotides matching TRBD2. Trimming cost V 5 bases and J 2 bases; bases outside gene matches: 13. Germline CDR1 is MNHEY and CDR2 is SMNVEV (reference sequence). The CDR3 has 18 residues. The CDR3 DNA reads TGTGCCAGCAGTCAGACAGGCCTAGCGGGAGGACTTCAAGAGACCCAGTACTTC. Translated, it gives CASSQTGLAGGLQETQYF.

V usage is TRBV7-2 and J usage is TRBJ2-7; the D gene is possibly TRBD1 (6 bases). The CDR3 consists of 14 residues. Germline assignment: CDR1 SGHTA and CDR2 FQGNSA. The V end lost 5 bases, the J end lost 7 bases, and 18 bases lay between the germline ends. The CDR3 is CASSPGHSGFEQYF. The DNA for the CDR3 is TGTGCCAGCAGCCCGGGACATTCGGGGTTTGAGCAGTACTTC.

This sequence joins TRBV11-2 and TRBJ2-1; D gene uncertain. Germline assignment: CDR1 SGHAT and CDR2 FQNNGV. The CDR3 is 14 amino acids. With 0 bases removed from V and 3 bases from J, the gap between germline ends came to 6 bases. CDR3 sequence: CASSLDLGYNEQFF. In nucleotides, the CDR3 is TGTGCCAGCAGCTTAGATCTAGGCTACAATGAGCAGTTCTTC.

This chain connects TRBV7-2 to TRBJ2-5; D is undetermined. This CDR3 region has 13 residues. Trimming cost V 3 bases and J 3 bases, with 8 bases left between them. Germline CDR1 is SGHTA and CDR2 is FQGNSA. The CDR3 DNA reads as TGTGCCAGCAGCTTCGGCAGGAAAGAGACCCAGTACTTC. Translation: CASSFGRKETQYF.

This clone was seen a few times. The V gene is TRBV7-9, the J gene TRBJ1-1, with 10 bases aligning to TRBD1. This CDR3 spans 14 amino acids. V lost 8 bases to trimming and J lost 11 bases; unmatched junction nucleotides: 14. Germline CDR1 reads SEHNR; CDR2 reads FQNEAQ (reference sequence). CDR3 coding DNA: TGTGCCAGCGGCGCCGGGACAGGGGCTCGCCCGGCTTTCTTT. This sequence encodes CASGAGTGARPAFF.

V gene TRBV30 combines with J gene TRBJ2-3; 14 nucleotides agree with TRBD2. The CDR3 loop spans 13 amino acids. V lost 2 bases, J lost 15 bases, and 7 bases stayed unmatched. CDR1 and CDR2 (germline): GTSNPN, SVGIG (reference sequence). Written as DNA, the CDR3 is TGTGCCTGGAGTTTCACCGGACTAGCGGGAGGTTATTTT. As protein: CAWSFTGLAGGYF.